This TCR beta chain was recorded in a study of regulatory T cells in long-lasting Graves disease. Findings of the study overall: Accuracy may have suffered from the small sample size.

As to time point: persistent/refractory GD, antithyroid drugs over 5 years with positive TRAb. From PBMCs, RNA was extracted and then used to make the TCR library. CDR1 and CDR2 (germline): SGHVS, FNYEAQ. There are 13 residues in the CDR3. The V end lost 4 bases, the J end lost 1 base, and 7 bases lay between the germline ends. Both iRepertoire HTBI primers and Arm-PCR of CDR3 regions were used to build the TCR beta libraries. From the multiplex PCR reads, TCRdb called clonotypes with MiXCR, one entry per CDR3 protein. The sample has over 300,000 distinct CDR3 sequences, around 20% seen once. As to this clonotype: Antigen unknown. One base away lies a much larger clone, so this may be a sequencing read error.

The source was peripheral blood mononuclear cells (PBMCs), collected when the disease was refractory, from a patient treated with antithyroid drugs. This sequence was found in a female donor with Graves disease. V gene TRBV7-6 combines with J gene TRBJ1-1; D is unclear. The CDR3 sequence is CASSSDTNTEAFF. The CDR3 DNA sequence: TGTGCCAGCAGCTCCGACACGAACACTGAAGCTTTCTTT.